These 23 T cell receptor beta chains share one sample of origin, sequenced in a study of human T cells and chemical hapten exposure. TCRdb re-derived calls from the RACE reads in MiXCR, one entry per CDR3 protein. The profile shows fewer than 100,000 distinct CDR3 sequences, 8.5% to 10% of them singletons. The time point is: healthy volunteer bleed at 6 weeks. From whole blood left unfractionated, total RNA was extracted. The sample was whole blood. The receptor source for this set is a female donor in good health. Some clones in this sample may be carry-over from other donors' samples.

The CDR3 region has the DNA TGTGCCAGCAGCTTGAACCAGAATTCACCCCTCCACTTT. As protein: CASSLNQNSPLHF. The chain joins TRBV5-5 to TRBJ1-6; D not certain. The V and J ends lost 1 base and 7 bases respectively, with 6 bases between them. Germline V gene lookup returns CDR1 SGHKS and CDR2 YYEKEE (reference sequence). This CDR3 is 13 amino acids long. The full variable domain, completed using reference TRBV5-5 and TRBJ1-6, is DAGVTQSPTHLIKTRGQQVTLRCSPISGHKSVSWYQQVLGQGPQFIFQYYEKEERGRGNFPDRFSARQFPNYSSELNVNALLLGDSALYLCASSLNQNSPLHFGNGTRLTVT.

This clonotype has a count of ten or more. The chain has TRBV20-1 and TRBJ1-1; TRBD1 might be the D (6 bases). V shed 5 bases and J shed 4 bases, with 17 bases lying between them. This CDR3 is 14 amino acids long. Germline CDR1 is DFQATT and CDR2 is SNEGSKA (reference sequence). CDR3 protein: CSAGNIAGATEAFF. As DNA, the CDR3 is TGCAGTGCTGGAAACATTGCGGGGGCCACTGAAGCTTTCTTT.

Many counts were recorded for this clonotype. This chain uses TRBV27 with TRBJ1-2, with D maybe TRBD1 (5 bases). The germline gives CDR1 MNHEY, CDR2 SMNVEV (reference sequence). The CDR3 runs 15 residues. Trimming pared 3 bases from V and 3 bases from J, leaving 14 bases between. Here the CDR3 DNA reads TGTGCCAGCAGTTTGTCCGGGGGAACCCACTATGGCTACACCTTC. Its translation is CASSLSGGTHYGYTF.

The chain is built from TRBV7-9 and TRBJ1-5, with TRBD1 matching 7 bases. V was clipped by 5 bases and J by 7 bases; unmatched bases: 2. The CDR3 has 12 residues. Per germline, CDR1 SEHNR and CDR2 FQNEAQ (reference sequence). CDR3 nucleotides: TGTGCCAGCAGCCCACAGGGGCAGCCCCAGCATTTT. It translates to CASSPQGQPQHF.

The chain links TRBV7-9 to TRBJ2-2, with D hard to call. This CDR3 is 15 amino acids long. Germline V CDR1 and CDR2: SEHNR, FQNEAQ (reference sequence). Trimming removed 0 bases at V and 6 bases at J, with 11 bases between. DNA of the CDR3: TGTGCCAGCAGCTTAGCGCCAGAAGGTTCCGGGGAGCTGTTTTTT. This codes for CASSLAPEGSGELFF.

This clonotype was counted at least ten times. The CDR3 nucleotides read TGTGCCAGCAGCCCAGGACAGGGGCTGAACACTGAAGCTTTCTTT. The encoded protein is CASSPGQGLNTEAFF. V and J are TRBV7-9 and TRBJ1-1; TRBD1 matches 9 bases. V dropped 5 bases and J dropped 0; count of bases not matched to a gene: 4. Germline lookup yields CDR1 SEHNR and CDR2 FQNEAQ (reference sequence). The CDR3 length is 15 residues.

In its sample, this clonotype was seen many times. This rearrangement joins TRBV6-5 to TRBJ2-6; no firm D call. Germline V gene lookup returns CDR1 MNHEY and CDR2 SVGAGI. The ends were cut back, 10 bases at V and 1 base at J, with 11 bases in the middle. CDR3 length equals 14 residues. The CDR3 spells CATRGVSGANVLTF. The CDR3 region has the DNA TGTGCCACCCGAGGAGTGTCTGGGGCCAACGTCCTGACTTTC.

At least ten counts were recorded for this clonotype. This chain connects TRBV4-2 to TRBJ2-2; D is perhaps TRBD2 (5 bases). Trimming cost V 1 base and J 1 base, with 7 bases left between them. The CDR3 extends over 15 amino acids. Per the germline V gene, CDR1 is LGHNA and CDR2 is YNFKEQ. The CDR3 region is CASSQGRGNTGELFF. The CDR3 coding sequence is TGTGCCAGCAGCCAAGGTCGGGGGAACACCGGGGAGCTGTTTTTT.

This clonotype was seen repeatedly, ten times or more. This chain joins TRBV3-1 and TRBJ1-1, with D possibly TRBD1 on 5 matching bases. The CDR3 length is 13 residues. Trimming took 3 bases from V and 3 from J, leaving 8 bases between them. CDR1 LGHDT and CDR2 YNNKEL come from the germline V gene (reference sequence). The CDR3 DNA sequence: TGTGCCAGCAGCCAGGGGCCATACACTGAAGCTTTCTTT. It specifies CASSQGPYTEAFF.

This clonotype was seen ten or more times. This chain uses TRBV11-1 with TRBJ2-1; 9 bases are a match to TRBD1. The germline CDR1 and CDR2 sequences are SGHAT and FQDESV (reference sequence). The J segment lost 7 bases and the V segment lost 8 bases, leaving 9 bases of the junction unmatched. The CDR3 is 14 amino acids. The CDR3 sequence: CASEWDRDSNEQFF. The CDR3 DNA reads as TGTGCCAGCGAGTGGGACAGGGATTCAAATGAGCAGTTCTTC. The variable domain in full, completed from reference TRBV11-1 and TRBJ2-1, reads EAEVAQSPRYKITEKSQAVAFWCDPISGHATLYWYRQILGQGPELLVQFQDESVVDDSQLPKDRFSAERLKGVDSTLKIQPAELGDSAMYLCASEWDRDSNEQFFGPGTRLTVL.

This clonotype was detected a few times. The CDR3 DNA is TGTGCCAGCAGCCAAGGAGCAGGGAGAGATGGCTACACCTTC. It codes for CASSQGAGRDGYTF. The chain recombines TRBV7-3 with TRBJ1-2, with a tentative D call TRBD1 (5 bases). V lost 5 bases to trimming and J lost 6 bases, with 16 bases between them. This CDR3 spans 14 amino acids. The germline V gene has CDR1 SGHTA and CDR2 FQGTGA.

A word on this clonotype: A much larger clone is a single base away; this may be a read error. The chain joins TRBV5-1 to TRBJ1-1, with TRBD1 as a possible D gene (5 bases). The CDR3 has 15 residues. CDR1 and CDR2 from the germline V gene are SGHRS and YFSETQ. Here the CDR3 reads CASSLDGTVNNEAFF. The DNA for the CDR3 is TGCGCCAGCAGCTTGGACGGGACGGTGAACAATGAAGCTTTCTTT. Complete variable domain (other parts from reference TRBV5-1 and TRBJ1-1): KAGVTQTPRYLIKTRGQQVTLSCSPISGHRSVSWYQQTPGQGLQFLFEYFSETQRNKGNFPGRFSGRQFSNSRSEMNVSTLELGDSALYLCASSLDGTVNNEAFFGQGTRLTVV.

This clonotype was seen a few times. This rearrangement joins TRBV12-5 to TRBJ1-5, with unresolved D. The CDR3 sequence is 13 residues long. The ends were cut back, 3 bases at V and 8 bases at J, with 11 bases in the middle. Germline V CDR1 and CDR2: LGHNT, FRNRAP. CDR3 bases: TGTGCTAGTGGTTTTGGCCTCACGAAGCCCCAGCATTTT. Amino acids: CASGFGLTKPQHF. Complete variable domain (other parts from reference TRBV12-5 and TRBJ1-5): DARVTQTPRHKVTEMGQEVTMRCQPILGHNTVFWYRQTMMQGLELLAYFRNRAPLDDSGMPKDRFSAEMPDATLATLKIQPSEPRDSAVYFCASGFGLTKPQHFGDGTRLSIL.

This clonotype was detected many times. The chain has TRBV7-2 and TRBJ1-5, with 7 bases identical to TRBD1. With 4 bases clipped from V and 4 bases from J, the junction kept 1 base outside the gene matches. There are 13 residues in the CDR3. Germline-derived CDR1 and CDR2 are SGHTA and FQGNSA. Here the CDR3 DNA reads TGTGCCAGCAGCTGGGGACAGAATCAGCCCCAGCATTTT. Translating it yields CASSWGQNQPQHF.

This chain connects TRBV10-3 to TRBJ1-3, with no clear D. There are 16 residues in the CDR3. The germline V and J ends were trimmed by 6 bases and 0 bases, with 15 bases remaining between them. Germline V gene sequence: CDR1 ENHRY, CDR2 SYGVKD. The CDR3 nucleotides read TGTGCCATCAGAGAGAGAGGTCAGATCTCTGGAAACACCATATATTTT. Its translation is CAIRERGQISGNTIYF.

At least ten counts were recorded for this clonotype. CDR3 amino acids: CASGRPNEKLFF. The CDR3, as DNA: TGTGCCTCTGGGCGCCCGAATGAAAAACTGTTTTTT. This rearrangement joins TRBV6-5 to TRBJ1-4, with D unclear. With 11 bases removed from V and 5 bases from J, the gap between germline ends came to 12 bases. This CDR3 spans 12 amino acids. The germline V gene encodes CDR1 MNHEY and CDR2 SVGAGI.

J is TRBJ2-1 and V is TRBV27, with 11 bases matching TRBD2. Germline CDR1 is MNHEY and CDR2 is SMNVEV (reference sequence). This CDR3 spans 15 amino acids. The ends lost 7 bases at V and 4 bases at J; junction bases unmatched: 6. This chain's CDR3 is CASTPSSGGYNEQFF. In DNA, the CDR3 is TGTGCCAGCACCCCCTCTAGCGGGGGGTACAATGAGCAGTTCTTC.

Of note for this clonotype: It may be a read error: a sequence one base away is much more abundant. The rearrangement joins TRBV9 to TRBJ1-2; D gene unclear. Germline V lookup: CDR1 SGDLS, CDR2 YYNGEE. The CDR3 spans 12 residues. V lost 0 bases to trimming and J lost 6 bases, with 6 bases between them. The DNA for the CDR3 is TGTGCCAGCAGCGTAGACAGCGATGGCTACACCTTC. It codes for CASSVDSDGYTF.

There are a few counts of this clonotype. The chain employs TRBV3-1 and TRBJ2-3; the D gene could be TRBD1 or TRBD2 (5 bases each). Looked up from germline, CDR1 is LGHDT and CDR2 is YNNKEL (reference sequence). This CDR3 has 13 amino acids. Trimming shortened V by 0 bases and J by 5 bases, and 6 bases separated the two germline ends. Here the CDR3 reads CASSQDGGDTQYF. CDR3 DNA sequence: TGTGCCAGCAGCCAAGATGGGGGAGATACGCAGTATTTT.

Ten or more counts support this clonotype. The chain recombines TRBV7-8 with TRBJ1-6; TRBD1 agrees at 11 bases. The V and J ends lost 5 bases and 12 bases, in that order; junction bases with no gene match: 15. The CDR3 extends over 17 amino acids. CDR1 SGHVS and CDR2 FQNEAQ come from the germline V gene. The CDR3 loop reads CASSGQGAPVLGGPLHF. DNA of the CDR3: TGTGCCAGCAGCGGACAGGGGGCGCCGGTTTTGGGGGGACCCCTCCACTTT. The whole variable domain, filled in from reference TRBV7-8 and TRBJ1-6, reads GAGVSQSPRYKVAKRGQDVALRCDPISGHVSLFWYQQALGQGPEFLTYFQNEAQLDKSGLPSDRFFAERPEGSVSTLKIQRTQQEDSAVYLCASSGQGAPVLGGPLHFGNGTRLTVT.

The chain employs TRBV27 and TRBJ1-1; no definite D call. Germline V gene sequence: CDR1 MNHEY, CDR2 SMNVEV (reference sequence). The CDR3 is 14 residues long. The V end lost 4 bases, the J end lost 6 bases, and 15 bases lay between the germline ends. CDR3 in amino acids: CASSYREIRSEAFF. The DNA of the CDR3 is TGTGCCAGCAGTTACCGGGAAATTAGGTCTGAAGCTTTCTTT.

Of note for this clonotype: A much larger clone differs from this one at a single base, so this may be a read error. The chain's CDR3 is CASSQDALGLAGGKNIQYF. DNA for the CDR3: TGTGCCAGCAGCCAAGATGCTCTGGGACTAGCGGGGGGCAAAAACATTCAGTACTTC. V and J are TRBV3-1 and TRBJ2-4; 15 nucleotides match TRBD2. This CDR3 region has 19 residues. Trimming at V came to 0 bases and at J to 3 bases, leaving 6 bases not matched to a gene. Germline loops: CDR1 LGHDT, CDR2 YNNKEL (reference sequence).

Ten or more counts support this clonotype. The genes are TRBV18 and TRBJ2-5; D is perhaps TRBD1 or TRBD2 (5 bases each). Germline V CDR1 and CDR2: KGHSH, LQKENI. This CDR3 spans 14 amino acids. The V end was cut by 3 bases, the J end by 0 bases, with 8 bases between. CDR3 in DNA: TGTGCCAGCTCACCTGGGACGGACCAAGAGACCCAGTACTTC. This encodes CASSPGTDQETQYF.